The sequence of this T cell receptor beta chain was determined in a study of OX40 agonist ivuxolimab in advanced cancers. General observations from the study: Expanded clones belonging to CD8+ T cells outnumbered, on average, those of CD4+.

The germline V gene encodes CDR1 SGHRS and CDR2 YFSETQ. J gave up 5 bases and V 4 bases, and 7 bases lay outside the gene matches. The CDR3 covers 14 residues. Details on this clone: Its target is not known.

The method was immunoSEQ multiplex PCR; TCRdb's version includes in-frame clones alone and lacks a portion of them. The profile covers under 90,000 clones, with about 92% appearing a single time and about 1.8% taken by the ten largest. Patients with autoimmune history or systemic immunosuppression were excluded. Blood was sampled at baseline, cycle 4 day 1, and cycle 7 day 1. The chain is built from TRBV5-1 and TRBJ2-3; 7 bases are shared with TRBD2. The sequencing used CD4+ or CD8+ T cells sorted from blood, collected in a trial of the OX40 agonist ivuxolimab. This clonotype was obtained from an adult with an advanced solid tumor such as melanoma, head and neck, liver or kidney cancer. DNA of the CDR3: TGCGCCAGCAGCGATCGACTAGCCAAAGATACGCAGTATTTT. Its translation is CASSDRLAKDTQYF.